Sequencing of this T cell receptor (beta chain) was carried out in a study of T cell responses to AZD1222 COVID-19 vaccine. V was cut by 1 base and J by 5 bases, with 8 bases left in between. Germline values: CDR1 LGHDT, CDR2 YNNKEL (reference sequence). This CDR3 has 13 residues. Notes on this clone: No antigen is known for it.

General study points: Donors were mostly white British, more females; clonal diversity possibly underestimated. Seropositivity was recorded at baseline in only 6 or 7 AZD1222 recipients. The study found vaccine-associated CD4 TCRs spanning spike, dominant at 160-218 and 743-854.

Only in-frame clones appear in the TCRdb table, and some are missing; sequencing was by immunoSEQ multiplex PCR. The profile shows about 110,000 clones, around 81% of them singletons. The sample was peripheral blood, taken on day 0 of AZD1222 vaccination. This chain links TRBV3-1 (or the pseudogene TRBV3-2) with TRBJ1-1, with no clear D. This sequence was found in an adult in good health. The CDR3, as DNA: TGTGCCAGCAGCCAAGGGGTGTGGACTGAAGCTTTCTTT. This encodes CASSQGVWTEAFF.